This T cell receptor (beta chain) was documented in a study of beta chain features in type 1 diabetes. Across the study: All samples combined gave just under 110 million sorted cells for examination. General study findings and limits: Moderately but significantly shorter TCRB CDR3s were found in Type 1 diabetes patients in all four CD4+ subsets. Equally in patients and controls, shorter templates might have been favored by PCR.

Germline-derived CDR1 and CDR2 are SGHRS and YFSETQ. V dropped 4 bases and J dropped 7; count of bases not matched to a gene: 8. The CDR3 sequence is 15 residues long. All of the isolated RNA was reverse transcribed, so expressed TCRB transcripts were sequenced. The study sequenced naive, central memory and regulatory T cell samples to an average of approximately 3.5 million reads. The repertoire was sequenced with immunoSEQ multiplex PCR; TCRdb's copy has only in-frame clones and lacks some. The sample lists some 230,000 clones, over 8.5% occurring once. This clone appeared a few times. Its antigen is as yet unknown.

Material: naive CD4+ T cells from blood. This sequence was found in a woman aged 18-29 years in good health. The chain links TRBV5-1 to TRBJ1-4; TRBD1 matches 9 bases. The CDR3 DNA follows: TGCGCCAGCAGCGAACGGACAGGGGATCGTGAAAAACTGTTTTTT. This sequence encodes CASSERTGDREKLFF.